Given below is one TCR beta chain in context. As yet, its antigen is unknown. The source of the sample is a study of response to subunit inactivated influenza vaccine. Study outcomes and limitations: It was suggested by the authors that few new T cells are recruited by each seasonal influenza vaccination.

Using its own MiXCR run on the RT-PCR reads, TCRdb lists one record per CDR3 protein. The table has around 520,000 distinct CDR3 sequences, about 25% seen once; the top ten hold around 2%. The CDR3 is 17 residues long. With V trimmed by 2 bases and J by 0 bases, 9 bases remained unmatched. Here the sequenced sample was CD4+ T cells sorted from PBMCs, taken more than 4 days after vaccination. The V and J genes are TRBV12-3 or TRBV12-4 and TRBJ1-1; TRBD1 agrees at 7 bases. The receptor was derived from a man between 50 and 59 years old who received an inactivated influenza vaccine. The CDR3 sequence: CASSLSWTGPMNTEAFF. CDR3 coding DNA: TGTGCCAGCAGTTTATCCTGGACAGGCCCCATGAACACTGAAGCTTTCTTT.